These 5 T cell receptor beta chains share one sample of origin, sequenced in a study of T cell repertoires in cytomegalovirus infection. MiXCR, applied by TCRdb to the reads, yields one record per CDR3 protein. The sample has about 530,000 distinct CDR3 sequences, approximately 25% seen once; the top ten hold roughly 13%. Sequencing input: PBMCs. These receptors all stem from a human donor in good health (CMV status not recorded). Some clones in this sample may be carry-over from other donors' samples.

This clonotype has a handful of counts. J is TRBJ2-5 and V is TRBV2; D ambiguous. Trimming removed 8 bases from V and 3 bases from J, with 10 bases in between. The CDR3 totals 12 residues. Germline V CDR1 and CDR2: SNHLY, FYNNEI. The CDR3 nucleotides read TGTGCCAGCGCTCAGTTAAAAGAGACCCAGTACTTC. Translating gives CASAQLKETQYF.

The rearrangement uses TRBV5-4 and TRBJ2-2, with 7 positions matching TRBD1. J lost 5 bases, V lost 3 bases, and 7 bases had no gene match. This CDR3 comprises 15 residues. The germline CDR1 and CDR2 sequences are SGHNT and YYREEE (reference sequence). The CDR3 reads CASSYRQGRTGELFF. The CDR3 nucleotides are TGTGCCAGCAGCTACCGACAGGGACGAACCGGGGAGCTGTTTTTT.

The chain links TRBV6-1 to TRBJ1-6; 8 positions match TRBD1. This CDR3 is built from 16 residues. The V gene end was trimmed by 0 bases and the J gene end by 9 bases; junction bases not matched to a gene: 7. CDR1 MNHNS and CDR2 SASEGT come from the germline V gene. The CDR3 DNA follows: TGTGCCAGCAGTGAAGCCGGGACAGGTTCTCTTTCACCCCTCCACTTT. Its translation: CASSEAGTGSLSPLHF.

This clonotype was recorded at least ten times. The rearrangement links TRBV19 to TRBJ1-1; possible D gene TRBD1, 5 bases. The CDR3 is 12 amino acids. CDR1 and CDR2 from the germline V gene are LNHDA and SQIVND (reference sequence). The V gene lost 9 bases and the J gene lost 1 base, with 9 bases spanning the gap. The CDR3 DNA follows: TGTGCCAGCAGCACAGGGAACACTGAAGCTTTCTTT. Amino acid sequence: CASSTGNTEAFF.

The gene calls are TRBV6-1 and TRBJ1-5; D uncertain. The CDR3 has 14 amino acids. CDR1 and CDR2 from the germline V gene are MNHNS and SASEGT. The ends were cut back, 5 bases at V and 7 bases at J, with 15 bases in the middle. CDR3 protein: CASSSIGPWQPQHF. As DNA, the CDR3 is TGTGCCAGCAGTTCTATCGGGCCATGGCAGCCCCAGCATTTT.